The 26 T cell receptor beta chains given below trace back to one sample, sequenced in a study of identical twins (dated by TCRdb to the mid-2010s). The library was obtained by 5' RACE. Reads for this sample came from an Illumina HiSeq 2000. TCRdb applied fastp at Q25 and MiXCR to the public reads, then kept only in-frame beta chains. Every CDR3 protein is listed once, alongside the most common genes and DNA of its rows. The sample table lists 500,000 to 600,000 distinct CDR3 sequences, 22% of them with a count of one. The ten top clones hold 0.75% to 0.95% of the sample. These same data were also listed under a study on T cells expressing NK-cell markers.

The specimen sequenced was CD4+ T cells sorted from blood. Source of these receptors: a woman between 18 and 29 years old in good health.

This clonotype has just a few counts. The J gene is TRBJ2-7, the V gene TRBV6-2 or TRBV6-3, with TRBD1 identical over 12 bases. This CDR3 spans 14 amino acids. The germline V gene has CDR1 MNHEY and CDR2 SVGEGT. V lost 5 bases and J lost 6; bases outside the gene matches: 5. In DNA form, the CDR3 reads TGTGCCAGCAGTCCCCGGGACAGGGGGCTCGAGCAGTACTTC. Its protein is CASSPRDRGLEQYF.

In this sample, this clonotype turned up a few times. The chain is built from TRBV6-5 and TRBJ2-2; D uncertain. Germline-derived CDR1 and CDR2 are MNHEY and SVGAGI. Trimming left V 0 bases short and J 5 bases short, with 7 bases between. There are 14 residues in the CDR3. The CDR3 bases are TGTGCCAGCAGTTACTCGATGGGAACCGGGGAGCTGTTTTTT. Its protein is CASSYSMGTGELFF.

The chain recombines TRBV7-2 with TRBJ2-1; 10 bases map to TRBD2. The CDR3 loop spans 17 amino acids. Germline V gives CDR1 SGHTA, CDR2 FQGNSA. Unmatched junction bases numbered 18, after V lost 7 bases and J lost 9 bases. The CDR3 coding sequence is TGTGCCAGCAAGTCAGGGGGGCTAGCGGGAGCGGTGGGTGAGCAGTTCTTC. It translates to CASKSGGLAGAVGEQFF.

This clonotype occurred a few times. J is TRBJ1-1 and V is TRBV4-2; D gene unclear. Between the trimmed V and J ends, which lost 0 bases and 0 bases, there was a span of 5 bases. Per the germline V gene, CDR1 is LGHNA and CDR2 is YNFKEQ. This CDR3 region has 14 residues. For the CDR3, the DNA is TGTGCCAGCAGCCAAGATTGGCTGAACACTGAAGCTTTCTTT. Protein product: CASSQDWLNTEAFF.

In its sample, this clonotype was seen a few times. V is TRBV10-3 and J is TRBJ1-1; D is uncertain. The CDR3 covers 11 residues. V lost 4 bases to trimming and J lost 5 bases, with 5 bases between them. CDR1 is ENHRY, CDR2 SYGVKD, per germline. The CDR3 nucleotides read TGTGCCATCAGTGGACTGACTGAAGCTTTCTTT. Its translation: CAISGLTEAFF.

J is TRBJ2-7 and V is TRBV20-1; the match to TRBD2 covers 11 bases. The CDR3 has 14 amino acids. Per the germline V gene, CDR1 is DFQATT and CDR2 is SNEGSKA (reference sequence). The J segment lost 3 bases and the V segment lost 3 bases, leaving 4 bases of the junction unmatched. The CDR3 DNA is TGCAGTGCTAGTGTTGGGACTAGCGGCTACGAGCAGTACTTC. Amino acid sequence: CSASVGTSGYEQYF.

This chain links TRBV5-1 with TRBJ2-1; 7 bases match TRBD2. CDR1 is SGHRS, CDR2 YFSETQ, per germline. The J segment lost 6 bases and the V segment lost 5 bases, leaving 11 bases of the junction unmatched. The CDR3 spans 15 residues. The CDR3: CASRPLAASTNEQFF. CDR3 DNA sequence: TGCGCCAGCAGACCTCTAGCGGCTTCGACCAATGAGCAGTTCTTC. The full variable domain, completed using reference TRBV5-1 and TRBJ2-1, is KAGVTQTPRYLIKTRGQQVTLSCSPISGHRSVSWYQQTPGQGLQFLFEYFSETQRNKGNFPGRFSGRQFSNSRSEMNVSTLELGDSALYLCASRPLAASTNEQFFGPGTRLTVL.

This clonotype has more than one count but fewer than ten. This chain joins TRBV10-3 and TRBJ2-1, with D possibly being TRBD1 (6 bases). The V and J ends lost 5 bases and 2 bases respectively, with 13 bases between them. This CDR3 spans 15 amino acids. Germline CDR1 ENHRY, CDR2 SYGVKD. CDR3 in amino acids: CAISYGTPTYNEQFF. The CDR3 region has the DNA TGTGCCATCAGTTACGGGACACCTACCTACAATGAGCAGTTCTTC.

This clonotype was counted between two and nine times. The rearrangement uses TRBV4-2 and TRBJ1-2; TRBD1 is a possible D gene (5 bases). Looked up from germline, CDR1 is LGHNA and CDR2 is YNFKEQ. The CDR3 spans 16 residues. Trimming left V 4 bases short and J 6 bases short, with 21 bases between. The CDR3 spells CASSRTPGLLSDGYTF. The CDR3 bases are TGTGCCAGCAGCCGCACTCCGGGACTGCTATCGGATGGCTACACCTTC.

V usage is TRBV20-1 and J usage is TRBJ1-6; 9 bases align to TRBD1. Germline V gene lookup returns CDR1 DFQATT and CDR2 SNEGSKA (reference sequence). Trimming took 5 bases from V and 7 from J; bases not matched to a gene: 6. This CDR3 is built from 14 residues. CDR3 in amino acids: CSAPGTGFNSPLHF. CDR3 bases: TGCAGTGCTCCCGGGACAGGGTTCAATTCACCCCTCCACTTT.

This clonotype was detected only a few times. The genes are TRBV20-1 and TRBJ2-1; 7 bases line up with TRBD2. The CDR3 contains 15 residues. Germline lookup yields CDR1 DFQATT and CDR2 SNEGSKA (reference sequence). After removal of 3 bases from V and 2 bases from J, the junction contained 7 bases not matched to a gene. CDR3: CSASSRGRAYNEQFF. The CDR3 DNA is TGCAGTGCTAGCTCGCGGGGGAGGGCCTACAATGAGCAGTTCTTC.

The chain is built from TRBV11-2 and TRBJ2-7, with D hard to call. V gave up 3 bases and J gave up 3 bases, with 12 bases separating them. Germline-derived CDR1 and CDR2 are SGHAT and FQNNGV. This CDR3 is built from 14 residues. CDR3 residues: CASSFGRLYYEQYF. The CDR3 region has the DNA TGTGCCAGCAGCTTCGGTAGACTCTACTACGAGCAGTACTTC.

The V and J genes are TRBV19 and TRBJ2-2; D is unresolved. V was cut by 5 bases and J by 5 bases, with 6 bases left in between. The CDR3 length is 12 residues. The germline V gene encodes CDR1 LNHDA and CDR2 SQIVND (reference sequence). The CDR3 bases are TGTGCCAGTAGTCGAGTAACCGGGGAGCTGTTTTTT. Amino acids: CASSRVTGELFF.

This clonotype turned up a few times. This sequence joins TRBV5-6 and TRBJ2-1, with D hard to call. This CDR3 has 11 amino acids. Germline values: CDR1 SGHDT, CDR2 YYEEEE. V dropped 1 base and J dropped 13 bases, with 9 bases sitting between them. CDR3 in DNA: TGTGCCAGCAGCTTGTTAGGTTCCCAGTTCTTC. Residues: CASSLLGSQFF.

This sequence joins TRBV5-1 and TRBJ2-3; TRBD2 aligns across 13 bases. J lost 4 bases, V lost 4 bases, and 6 bases had no gene match. CDR1 and CDR2 from the germline V gene are SGHRS and YFSETQ. This CDR3 is 16 amino acids long. The CDR3 DNA follows: TGCGCCAGCAGCCTCCGACTAGCGGGGGGAGCAGATACGCAGTATTTT. It yields the protein CASSLRLAGGADTQYF.

The V and J genes are TRBV29-1 and TRBJ2-1; the D gene is possibly TRBD2 (5 bases). The CDR3 runs to 15 residues. V lost 0 bases, J lost 6 bases, and 15 bases lay in between. The germline gives CDR1 SQVTM, CDR2 ANQGSEA. DNA for the CDR3: TGCAGCGTTGAAGATCGAAGAGGGAGAGGCAATGAGCAGTTCTTC. Protein: CSVEDRRGRGNEQFF.

The chain joins TRBV9 to TRBJ2-1, with TRBD2 as a possible D gene (6 bases). Germline V gene lookup returns CDR1 SGDLS and CDR2 YYNGEE. This CDR3 is built from 16 residues. The V end lost 0 bases, the J end lost 8 bases, and 18 bases lay between the germline ends. The CDR3 region has the DNA TGTGCCAGCAGCGTAGGTCCTCGGGGAGGAACCGATGAGCAGTTCTTC. It yields the protein CASSVGPRGGTDEQFF.

CDR3 in amino acids: CASSVTSGRYNEQFF. The CDR3 DNA reads as TGTGCCAGCAGCGTAACTAGCGGGAGATACAATGAGCAGTTCTTC. The gene calls are TRBV9 and TRBJ2-1, with TRBD2 identical over 11 bases. The CDR3 runs 15 residues. From germline, CDR1 is SGDLS and CDR2 YYNGEE. With 1 base clipped from V and 4 bases from J, the junction kept 1 base outside the gene matches.

Here the CDR3 reads CATSRGTSGSPYEQYF. The CDR3 DNA reads as TGTGCCACCAGCAGAGGAACTAGCGGGAGTCCCTACGAGCAGTACTTC. The chain combines TRBV15 with TRBJ2-7; 11 bases are a match to TRBD2. The CDR3 covers 16 residues. The trim removed 1 base at V and 2 bases at J, leaving 4 bases unmatched. Germline assignment: CDR1 LNHNV and CDR2 YYDKDF (reference sequence).

This chain uses TRBV7-9 with TRBJ2-1; TRBD2 matches at 11 bases. With 6 bases clipped from V and 5 bases from J, the junction kept 9 bases outside the gene matches. The CDR3 contains 16 residues. In germline, CDR1 is SEHNR, CDR2 FQNEAQ (reference sequence). As DNA, the CDR3 is TGTGCCAGCAGACCCGCCGGGACTAGCGGTCACAATGAGCAGTTCTTC. As protein: CASRPAGTSGHNEQFF.

The chain uses TRBV20-1 and TRBJ2-7; 10 bases agree with TRBD1. This CDR3 is 14 amino acids long. V gave up 4 bases and J gave up 2 bases; unmatched junction bases: 5. Germline lookup yields CDR1 DFQATT and CDR2 SNEGSKA (reference sequence). The CDR3 sequence: CSAKVGTGAYEQYF. CDR3 nucleotide sequence: TGCAGTGCTAAAGTCGGGACAGGGGCCTACGAGCAGTACTTC.

The chain has TRBV10-3 and TRBJ2-1; the match to TRBD2 covers 10 bases. Per germline, CDR1 ENHRY and CDR2 SYGVKD. Germline trimming cut 10 bases from V and 3 bases from J; bases unmatched to any gene: 6. The CDR3 has 14 residues. CDR3 loop: CATRQREGYNEQFF. CDR3 coding DNA: TGTGCCACCCGCCAGCGGGAGGGCTACAATGAGCAGTTCTTC.

The chain carries TRBV20-1 and TRBJ2-1; D gene uncertain. Germline lookup yields CDR1 DFQATT and CDR2 SNEGSKA (reference sequence). The CDR3 loop spans 12 amino acids. Trimming pared 2 bases from V and 7 bases from J, leaving 9 bases between. Written as DNA, the CDR3 is TGCAGTGCTAGAAGTGACGGAAATGAGCAGTTCTTC. Its protein product is CSARSDGNEQFF.

The chain couples TRBV5-1 to TRBJ1-1, with D possibly being TRBD1 (6 bases). V lost 6 bases and J lost 7, with 13 bases in between. Germline V CDR1 and CDR2: SGHRS, YFSETQ. The CDR3 length is 12 residues. DNA of the CDR3: TGCGCCAGCAACCAGGACAGCGGTGAAGCTTTCTTT. It is translated as CASNQDSGEAFF.

The chain couples TRBV4-3 to TRBJ1-5; D call uncertain. V was trimmed by 0 bases and J by 7 bases, leaving 10 bases between them. Germline CDR1 and CDR2: LGHNA and YSLEER. This CDR3 is 14 amino acids long. CDR3 region: CASSQDHKRQPQHF. In DNA, the CDR3 is TGCGCCAGCAGCCAAGATCATAAACGGCAGCCCCAGCATTTT.

V is TRBV20-1 and J is TRBJ1-5, with D tentatively TRBD1 (6 bases). Germline CDR1 DFQATT, CDR2 SNEGSKA (reference sequence). The CDR3 consists of 13 residues. V lost 6 bases to trimming and J lost 5 bases, with 14 bases between them. CDR3 in DNA: TGCAGTGCAGGGGGGACGGCCGATCAGCCCCAGCATTTT. Its protein product is CSAGGTADQPQHF.